Below, one TCR beta chain is given with its context. Its antigen is not known. The CDR3 runs to 13 residues. Germline V gene sequence: CDR1 SGHAT, CDR2 FQNNGV. The ends were cut back, 0 bases at V and 6 bases at J, with 9 bases in the middle. The data stem from a study of long-term antiretroviral therapy in people with HIV. They ran version v3.0 of the immunoSEQ assay at survey level. The protocol was immunoSEQ multiplex PCR, while the TCRdb copy is restricted to in-frame clones and leaves out a portion. The profile shows some 31,000 clones, approximately 80% of them singletons. Study-level results: Relative to transplant donor controls, diversity remained lower despite increasing after ART.

The clonotype originates from a woman aged 45-59 years with HIV. The material sequenced was unsorted PBMCs, taken 3.1 years after starting antiretroviral therapy. This chain uses TRBV11-2 with TRBJ2-7; no definite D call. CDR3 sequence reads: CASSLEAAREQYF. The CDR3, as DNA: TGTGCCAGCAGCTTAGAGGCCGCCCGCGAGCAGTACTTC.